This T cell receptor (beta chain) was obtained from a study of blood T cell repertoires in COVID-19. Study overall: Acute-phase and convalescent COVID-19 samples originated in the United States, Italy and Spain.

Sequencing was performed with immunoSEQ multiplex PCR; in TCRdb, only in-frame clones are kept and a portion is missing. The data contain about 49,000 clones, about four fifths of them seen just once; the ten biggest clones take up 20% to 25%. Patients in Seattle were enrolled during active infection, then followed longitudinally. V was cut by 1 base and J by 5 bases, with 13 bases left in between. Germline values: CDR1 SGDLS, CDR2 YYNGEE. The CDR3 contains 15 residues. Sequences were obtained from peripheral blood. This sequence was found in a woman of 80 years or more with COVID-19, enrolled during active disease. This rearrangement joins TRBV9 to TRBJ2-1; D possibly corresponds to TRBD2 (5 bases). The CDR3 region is CASSVWNGVDNEQFF. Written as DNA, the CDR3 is TGTGCCAGCAGCGTATGGAACGGGGTGGACAATGAGCAGTTCTTC.